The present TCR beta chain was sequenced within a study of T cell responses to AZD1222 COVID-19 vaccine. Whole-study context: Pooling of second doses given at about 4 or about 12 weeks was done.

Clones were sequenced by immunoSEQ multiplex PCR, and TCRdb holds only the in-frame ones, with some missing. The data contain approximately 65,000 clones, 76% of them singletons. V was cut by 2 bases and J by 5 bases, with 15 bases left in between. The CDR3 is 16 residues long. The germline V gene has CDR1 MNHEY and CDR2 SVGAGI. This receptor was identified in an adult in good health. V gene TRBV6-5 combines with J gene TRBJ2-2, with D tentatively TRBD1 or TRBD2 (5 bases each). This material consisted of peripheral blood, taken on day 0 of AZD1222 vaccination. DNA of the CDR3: TGTGCCAGCAGTTACCCGGCAGCTGGGGGAACCGGGGAGCTGTTTTTT. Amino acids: CASSYPAAGGTGELFF.